This paragraph covers one T cell receptor (beta chain) sequence. Antigen specificity is unknown. This record belongs to a study of siplizumab effects on memory and regulatory T cells. Study-level findings and limits: Roughly 75-96% of dividing CD4+ or CD8+ clones were without an attributable naive or memory phenotype. Memory cells seemed less diverse than naive T cells, which seemed major alloresponse contributors.

Data came from immunoSEQ multiplex PCR; TCRdb stores just in-frame clones and leaves some out. The sample includes more than 95,000 clones, over 85% seen only once; the top ten take approximately 0.62%. Germline V lookup: CDR1 LNHNV, CDR2 YYDKDF (reference sequence). The length of the CDR3 is 16 residues. Trimming removed 1 base at V and 0 bases at J, with 7 bases between. The material sequenced was Tregs sorted from blood. This TCR was recovered from a human donor in good health. This chain joins TRBV15 and TRBJ2-6; D might be TRBD1 or TRBD2, each matching 5 bases. The CDR3 coding sequence is TGTGCCACCAGCAGAGGGGGGAGCTCTGGGGCCAACGTCCTGACTTTC. Translation gives CATSRGGSSGANVLTF.